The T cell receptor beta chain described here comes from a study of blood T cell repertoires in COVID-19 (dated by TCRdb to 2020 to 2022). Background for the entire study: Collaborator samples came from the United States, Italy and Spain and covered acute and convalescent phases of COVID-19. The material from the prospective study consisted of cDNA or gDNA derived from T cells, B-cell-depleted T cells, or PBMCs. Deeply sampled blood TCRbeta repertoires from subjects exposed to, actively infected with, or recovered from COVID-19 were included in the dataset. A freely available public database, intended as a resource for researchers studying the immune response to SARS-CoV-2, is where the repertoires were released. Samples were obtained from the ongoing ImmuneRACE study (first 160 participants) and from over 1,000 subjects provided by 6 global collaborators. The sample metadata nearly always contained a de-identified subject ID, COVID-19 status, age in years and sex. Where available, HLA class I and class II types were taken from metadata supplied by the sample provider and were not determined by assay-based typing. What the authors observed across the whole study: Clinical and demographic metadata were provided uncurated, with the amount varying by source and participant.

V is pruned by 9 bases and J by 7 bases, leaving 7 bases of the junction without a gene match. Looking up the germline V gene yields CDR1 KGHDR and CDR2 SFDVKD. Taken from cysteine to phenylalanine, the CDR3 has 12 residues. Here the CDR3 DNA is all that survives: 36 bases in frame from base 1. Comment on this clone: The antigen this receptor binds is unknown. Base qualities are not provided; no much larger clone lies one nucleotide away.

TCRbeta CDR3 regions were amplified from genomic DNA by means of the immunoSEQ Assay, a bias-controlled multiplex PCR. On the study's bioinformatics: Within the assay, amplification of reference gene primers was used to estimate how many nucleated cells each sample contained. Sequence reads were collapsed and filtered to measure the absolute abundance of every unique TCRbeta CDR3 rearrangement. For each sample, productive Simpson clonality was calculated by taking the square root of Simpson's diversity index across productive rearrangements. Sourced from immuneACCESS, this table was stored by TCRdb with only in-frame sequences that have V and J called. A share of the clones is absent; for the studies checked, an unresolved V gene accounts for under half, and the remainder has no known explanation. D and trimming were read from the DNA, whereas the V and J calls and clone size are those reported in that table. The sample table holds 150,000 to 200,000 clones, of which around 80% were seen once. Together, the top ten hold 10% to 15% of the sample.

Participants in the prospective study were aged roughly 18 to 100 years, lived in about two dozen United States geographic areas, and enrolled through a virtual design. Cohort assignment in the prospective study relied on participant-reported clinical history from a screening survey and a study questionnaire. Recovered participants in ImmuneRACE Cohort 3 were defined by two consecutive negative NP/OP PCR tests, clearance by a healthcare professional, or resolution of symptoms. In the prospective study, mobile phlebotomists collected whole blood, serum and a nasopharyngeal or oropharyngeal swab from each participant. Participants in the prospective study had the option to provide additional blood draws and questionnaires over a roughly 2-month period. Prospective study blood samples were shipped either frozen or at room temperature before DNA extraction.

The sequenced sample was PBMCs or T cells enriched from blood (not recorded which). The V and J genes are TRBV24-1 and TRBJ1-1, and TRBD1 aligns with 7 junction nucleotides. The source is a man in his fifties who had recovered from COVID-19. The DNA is TGTGCCACCTACACGGGACAGCATGAAGCTTTCTTT. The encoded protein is CATYTGQHEAFF.